Sequencing of this T cell receptor (beta chain) was carried out in a study of spatial heterogeneity in lung cancer. Study-level background: Sequenced were any available follow-up PBMC samples, which had been obtained a median of approximately two years after resection. On average, each unique TCR and UMI combination appeared more than ten times in raw reads.

The time point here: blood at routine non-recurrence follow-up after resection. No cell sorting; template was whole RNA from tumor, lung tissue or PBMC. Findings of the study overall: At resection, ubiquitous expanded tumor TCRs appeared in blood more than at follow-up.

Using its own MiXCR run on the 5' RACE reads, TCRdb lists one record per CDR3 protein. The sample holds 55,000 to 75,000 distinct CDR3 sequences, 8% to 9% seen once. Note on this clonotype: Antigen unknown.

The germline CDR1 and CDR2 sequences are SGHRS and YFSETQ. V lost 0 bases, J lost 2 bases, and 5 bases stayed unmatched. The CDR3 covers 15 residues. The material sequenced was PBMCs, taken at follow-up. The J gene is TRBJ2-7, the V gene TRBV5-1, with 7 bases matching TRBD1. The clonotype originates from a female donor with early-stage non-small cell lung cancer. Here the CDR3 reads CASSLAGTVTYEQYF. Here the CDR3 DNA reads TGCGCCAGCAGCTTGGCCGGGACAGTTACCTACGAGCAGTACTTC.